This TCR beta chain was recovered during a study of T cell repertoires in cytomegalovirus infection. As for the study in general: Both a matching HLA type and CMV infection were indicated by public TCR beta signatures. General study points: Clonotypes of TCR beta that were HLA-C-restricted and CMV-specific dominated the ex vivo response.

The germline V gene encodes CDR1 MGHDK and CDR2 SYGVNS. The CDR3 spans 15 residues. Unmatched junction bases numbered 3, after V lost 0 bases and J lost 8 bases. In the case of this clonotype: The antigen is undetermined.

TCRdb reprocessed the reads via MiXCR and lists one record per CDR3 protein. The sample includes about 230,000 distinct CDR3 sequences, about 20% of them seen just once. Sequences were obtained from CD8+ T cells from PBMCs. This sequence was found in a human donor in good health (CMV status not recorded). Some clones in this sample may be carry-over from other donors' samples. The chain uses TRBV25-1 and TRBJ2-1; 11 nucleotides agree with TRBD2. CDR3 sequence reads: CASSEYSGGADEQFF. Written as DNA, the CDR3 is TGTGCCAGCAGTGAATATAGCGGGGGGGCCGATGAGCAGTTCTTC.